The clone carrying this T cell receptor (beta chain) was seen a few times. Antigen unknown. Looked up from germline, CDR1 is PRHDT and CDR2 is FYEKMQ (reference sequence). The CDR3 totals 14 residues. The ends were cut back, 6 bases at V and 8 bases at J, with 17 bases in the middle. TCRdb reprocessed the reads via MiXCR and lists one record per CDR3 protein. The sample has fewer than 550,000 distinct CDR3 sequences; approximately 16% are singletons. The data were taken from a study of T cell repertoires in cytomegalovirus infection. Study in general: Indications of both CMV infection and matching HLA type were provided by public TCR beta signatures. The study, taken as a whole, reports: CMV-specific TCR beta clonotypes restricted by HLA-C were the ones dominating the ex vivo response.

The specimen was CD8+ T cells from PBMCs. The sequence came from a human donor in good health (CMV status not recorded). Some clones in this sample may be carry-over from other donors' samples. This chain uses TRBV13 with TRBJ2-1; D is possibly TRBD2 (6 bases). DNA for the CDR3: TGTGCCAGCAGTCACAGAGGGGAGGTGGATGAGCAGTTCTTC. Its translation is CASSHRGEVDEQFF.